This T cell receptor beta chain is drawn from a study of neurological immune-mediated disorders (dated by TCRdb to 2018 to 2020). Broadly, across the study: Among the 34 multiple sclerosis patients, relapsing-remitting MS accounted for about 31 and secondary progressive MS accounted for 3. Peripheral blood TCR-beta repertoires from patients with HTLV-I-associated myelopathy (HAM/TSP), patients with multiple sclerosis, and healthy controls were compared in the study using UMI-based sequencing. The approximately 96 TCR-beta libraries covered PBMC samples along with longitudinal samples, technical triplicates, and paired sorted CD4+ and CD8+ T-cell subsets. Of the approximately 66 subjects in the cohort, about 14 were HAM/TSP patients, roughly 34 were multiple sclerosis patients, and approximately 20 were healthy controls.

Sorted-subset TCR libraries were prepared from around 1 million sorted CD4+ or CD8+ T cells. Multiple sclerosis patients were enrolled in a US clinical protocol under which disease progression was evaluated by magnetic resonance imaging. PBMCs were separated from peripheral blood using Ficoll-Hypaque density gradient centrifugation and then cryopreserved in liquid nitrogen. The study also sequenced paired sorted CD4+ and CD8+ subsets from healthy controls, HAM/TSP patients and MS patients. On the study overall, not on this receptor specifically: In phylogenetic analysis, the repertoires of 18 of 34 MS patients grouped into a cluster of related CDR3 sequences, which suggests a possible signature at the repertoire level. The MS cluster was not associated with any clinical or MRI features, and the authors stated that larger cohorts are needed. No identical CDR3 amino acid sequences were shared among expanded clones across subjects, suggesting private TCR-beta repertoires in all groups. TCR clonal expansion was greatest in HAM/TSP patients and smallest in MS patients, who ranked below even healthy controls.

V gives up 2 bases and J gives up 5 bases, and the segment between their germline ends measures 11 bases. CDR1 and CDR2 (WNHNN, SYGVQD) derive from the germline V gene (reference sequence). The CDR3, from cysteine to phenylalanine, totals 14 residues. CDR3 DNA is the only sequence kept; it has 42 bases, read in frame from the first base. This clonotype was counted many times. Its antigen remains undetermined. No base qualities exist here, and no much larger clone lies one base off it. cDNA was synthesized by template-switch 5'RACE using a primer carrying a 10-nucleotide random unique molecular identifier by which each TCR transcript was tagged. Every sequencing run yielded over 200 million TCR-beta sequences covering 15-18 subjects. Total RNA was extracted with the RNeasy kit. Using the KAPA Real-time Library Amplification kit, TCR-beta VDJ regions were amplified with primers for the TCR constant region and the 5'RACE anchor. Sample indexes and Illumina adaptors were added in a first PCR, after which library yield was increased in a second PCR. After Ampure bead purification, the roughly 650 bp TCR product was size-selected on a 2% E-gel SizeSelection system. Library quality was checked on a Bioanalyzer, concentration was measured with Qubit, and libraries were quantified with the Kapa Library Quantification kit before pooling. Paired-end 2 x 150 bp sequencing of the libraries was performed on an Illumina HiSeq 2500. To increase sequence diversity, roughly 24-32% phiX was spiked into each library pool. Turning to the authors' computational methods: Quality-filtered reads were processed with the UMI-based MiGEC pipeline, and over 80% of raw TCR sequences were removed by the MiGEC pipeline during error correction. IMGT germline references were used for aligning VDJ genes, and each clonotype was defined as a unique CDR3 amino acid sequence together with its V-J genes. VDJtools evaluated clonal expansion, Shannon diversity and CDR3 relatedness (CalcPairwiseDistances, ClusterSamples); CLCbio workbench built phylogenetic trees. Clones with at least 8 unique UMIs were defined as expanded, with this threshold being based on coefficient-of-variation modelling across technical triplicates. TCRdb handled the public reads itself, with Q25 trimming in fastp and clone calling in MiXCR, and kept productive beta chains. CDR3 protein sequences are deduplicated, and each keeps its most common genes and DNA. TCRdb, not the authors, supplied the V and J calls. The sample includes over 45,000 distinct CDR3 sequences, with over 3.5% observed a single time. The ten largest clones add up to 1.9% of the sample.

Sequencing was performed on CD4+ T cells from blood. Recombination connected TRBV10-1 to TRBJ2-3; the D call is tentative, TRBD1 or TRBD2, as each matches 5 bases. This TCR derives from a woman aged 40 to 50 with multiple sclerosis. The CDR3 protein is CASSEGGVGDTQYF. The nucleotides read TGCGCCAGCAGTGAGGGGGGTGTGGGAGATACGCAGTATTTT.